This T cell receptor beta chain was captured by sequencing in a study of OX40 agonist ivuxolimab in advanced cancers. Sampling times: baseline, cycle 4 day 1, cycle 7 day 1. Study observations and caveats: CD4+ T cells averaged fewer expanded clones than CD8+ T cells. There was clonal expansion of CD4+ and CD8+ blood T cells by week 6 at 0.1 to 3.0 mg/kg. Clonal expansion among partial responders at 0.1-3.0 mg/kg ranked near the lowest.

TCRdb's copy holds only in-frame clones and misses some; the assay was immunoSEQ multiplex PCR. Seen here are around 80,000 clones, approximately 90% observed once, and the top ten hold more than 0.65%. This CDR3 has 14 residues. Trimming cost V 7 bases and J 0 bases, with 10 bases left between them. The germline gives CDR1 MNHNS, CDR2 SASEGT. To note about this clone: The antigen is undetermined.

Sequenced material: CD4+ or CD8+ T cells sorted from blood, taken in a trial of the OX40 agonist ivuxolimab. The chain carries TRBV6-1 and TRBJ1-3; D is undetermined. This TCR derives from an adult with an advanced solid tumor such as melanoma, head and neck, liver or kidney cancer. In nucleotides, the CDR3 is TGTGCCAGCATCTTCAGTTACTCTGGAAACACCATATATTTT. Residues: CASIFSYSGNTIYF.